This TCR beta chain appears in the sequencing data of a study of shared T cell receptors in the human thymus. The protocol was immunoSEQ multiplex PCR, while the TCRdb copy is restricted to in-frame clones and leaves out a portion. The sample records about 710,000 clones, about 90% being singletons. These data also featured in a second study, about human thymus T cells. That paper notes: From resections taken during corrective heart surgery, the thymus tissue was obtained. Related research reported highly overlapping thymic repertoires among unrelated individuals.

This TCR derives from a boy less than two years old with a congenital heart defect. Material: thymocytes.

The CDR3 nucleotides read TGTGCCTGTACAGACAGGGGGCGAGATTTTTACTATGGCTACACCTTC. It translates to CACTDRGRDFYYGYTF. The chain recombines TRBV30 with TRBJ1-2; 10 nucleotides align to TRBD1. The CDR3 is made up of 16 amino acids. Germline lookup yields CDR1 GTSNPN and CDR2 SVGIG (reference sequence). V lost 6 bases to trimming and J lost 3 bases; unmatched junction nucleotides: 13.